What follows are 11 T cell receptor beta chains derived from one specimen sequenced in a study of T cell responses to AZD1222 COVID-19 vaccine (TCRdb year 2021). The library was obtained by the immunoSEQ multiplex PCR assay. Drawn from immuneACCESS, this table holds only the in-frame rearrangements with V and J called that TCRdb kept. Clones are partly lost; checked studies trace under half to an unresolved V gene and leave the rest unexplained. This sample lists tens of thousands of clones; roughly 88% were detected once. 20% of the sample rests with the top ten. Reading the label with the study, this specimen's time point is: baseline before first vaccination. The specimen comprised peripheral blood, sampled on day 0 of AZD1222 vaccination. These receptors came from an adult in good health.

The chain is built from TRBV11-2 and TRBJ2-1; weak D call: TRBD1 (5 bases). Per germline, CDR1 SGHAT and CDR2 FQNNGV. Trimming stripped 1 base from V and 12 bases from J, with 16 bases between. CDR3 length equals 14 residues. Written as DNA, the CDR3 is TGTGCCAGCAGCTTAGTAGGACACCCGACGGGGCAGTTCTTC. Translating gives CASSLVGHPTGQFF.

This clone was seen once. The chain carries TRBV3-1 (or the pseudogene TRBV3-2) and TRBJ1-5, with D maybe TRBD1 (5 bases). Between the trimmed V and J ends, which lost 4 bases and 1 base, there was a span of 17 bases. Germline CDR1 reads LGHDT; CDR2 reads YNNKEL (reference sequence). The CDR3 is made up of 17 amino acids. The CDR3 here is CASSPTSGTESNQPQHF. The CDR3 nucleotides read TGTGCCAGCAGCCCAACCTCCGGGACGGAGAGCAATCAGCCCCAGCATTTT.

The V and J genes are TRBV6-6 and TRBJ2-1; D remains ambiguous. Looked up from germline, CDR1 is MNHNY and CDR2 is SVGAGI (reference sequence). The length of the CDR3 is 14 residues. V lost 6 bases and J 0 bases, leaving 9 bases between the germline ends. The CDR3: CASSPPSSYNEQFF. In nucleotides, the CDR3 is TGTGCCAGCAGCCCACCGAGCTCCTACAATGAGCAGTTCTTC.

The chain recombines TRBV29-1 with TRBJ1-1, with 7 bases that match TRBD1. The germline V gene has CDR1 SQVTM and CDR2 ANQGSEA. The J segment lost 4 bases and the V segment lost 4 bases, leaving 9 bases of the junction unmatched. The CDR3 has 14 amino acids. The CDR3 sequence is CSVVQGNSGTEAFF. CDR3 DNA: TGCAGCGTTGTACAGGGGAACTCCGGCACTGAAGCTTTCTTT.

The chain joins TRBV30 to TRBJ1-2; 8 nucleotides match TRBD1. Losses at the gene ends were 4 bases for V and 13 bases for J; bases not matched to a gene: 11. This CDR3 spans 12 amino acids. CDR1 is GTSNPN, CDR2 SVGIG, per germline (reference sequence). DNA of the CDR3: TGTGCCTGGAAGCCCGACAGGGGTGGACCCACCTTC. Translated, it gives CAWKPDRGGPTF. Together with reference TRBV30 and TRBJ1-2, the CDR3 gives the full variable domain: SQTIHQWPATLVQPVGSPLSLECTVEGTSNPNLYWYRQAAGRGLQLLFYSVGIGQISSEVPQNLSASRPQDRQFILSSKKLLLSDSGFYLCAWKPDRGGPTFGSGTRLTVV.

The V and J genes are TRBV7-2 and TRBJ2-7; no clear D. This CDR3 region has 14 residues. Trimming removed 2 bases at V and 2 bases at J, with 10 bases between. The germline gives CDR1 SGHTA, CDR2 FQGNSA. CDR3 loop: CASSLLTEPYEQYF. The CDR3 DNA reads as TGTGCCAGCAGCTTACTGACTGAGCCCTACGAGCAGTACTTC.

This chain uses TRBV7-2 with TRBJ1-5; D is possibly TRBD1 (5 bases). Germline values: CDR1 SGHTA, CDR2 FQGNSA. The CDR3 extends over 13 amino acids. The ends were cut back, 6 bases at V and 7 bases at J, with 13 bases in the middle. The CDR3 spells CASSSGPPQPQHF. The CDR3 nucleotides are TGTGCCAGCAGTTCGGGACCGCCCCAGCCCCAGCATTTT.

The rearrangement uses TRBV7-2 and TRBJ2-7; D unclear. This CDR3 region has 14 residues. Deletions cut 3 bases from V and 6 bases from J, with 15 bases between. The germline V gene has CDR1 SGHTA and CDR2 FQGNSA. The CDR3 DNA sequence: TGTGCCAGCAGCTTCAGCCCGGAAAATCCCGAGCAGTACGTC. It encodes CASSFSPENPEQYV.

The V and J genes are TRBV19 and TRBJ1-2, with 7 bases aligning to TRBD1. Germline CDR1 reads LNHDA; CDR2 reads SQIVND (reference sequence). J was trimmed by 4 bases and V by 5 bases; bases with no gene match: 4. The CDR3 contains 13 residues. The CDR3 loop reads CASSHGTVYGYTF. For the CDR3, the DNA is TGTGCCAGTAGTCATGGGACAGTCTATGGCTACACCTTC. Combining the CDR3 with reference TRBV19 and TRBJ1-2 gives the whole variable domain DGGITQSPKYLFRKEGQNVTLSCEQNLNHDAMYWYRQDPGQGLRLIYYSQIVNDFQKGDIAEGYSVSREKKESFPLTVTSAQKNPTAFYLCASSHGTVYGYTFGSGTRLTVV.

This clone has a single count. This chain connects TRBV2 to TRBJ2-7; TRBD1 matches 7 bases. Germline-derived CDR1 and CDR2 are SNHLY and FYNNEI. J gave up 6 bases and V 7 bases, and 15 bases lay outside the gene matches. The CDR3 consists of 15 residues. CDR3 sequence reads: CASIEGPTGLGEQYF. In nucleotides, the CDR3 is TGTGCCAGCATCGAGGGGCCGACAGGGTTAGGCGAGCAGTACTTC.

The genes are TRBV7-2 and TRBJ1-2, with a tentative D call TRBD1 (6 bases). CDR3 length: 13 residues. The germline CDR1 and CDR2 sequences are SGHTA and FQGNSA. The germline V and J ends were trimmed by 5 bases and 8 bases, with 15 bases remaining between them. For the CDR3, the DNA is TGTGCCAGCAGCATCCAGGGGAGGGCGGGCTACACCTTC. Amino acid sequence: CASSIQGRAGYTF.